Listed below are T cell receptor beta chains from one sample, sequenced in a study of blood T cells in healthy people across ages. TCRdb used MiXCR to reprocess the 5' RACE reads, holding one entry per CDR3 protein. The sample lists about 1.4 million distinct CDR3 sequences, 45% to 70% occurring once. The source material was blood. These receptors originate from a man aged 18-30 years in good health. CDR3s include the opening cysteine and the closing phenylalanine or tryptophan. A D gene is named only where the DNA matches it firmly. Size is stated for part of the rows, as once, few or many counts, or as a class when the clone is expanded.

J: TRBJ1-1; D: .; size: .; V: TRBV7-9; CDR3: CASSRGDFENTEAFF; DNA: TGTGCCAGCAGCCGAGGGGACTTTGAGAACACTGAAGCTTTCTTT
J: TRBJ2-5; D: TRBD2; size: .; V: TRBV29-1; CDR3: CSVEGLAGGPPYNEQYF; DNA: TGCAGCGTGGAGGGACTAGCGGGGGGCCCGCCCTACAATGAGCAGTACTTC
J: TRBJ2-5; D: TRBD2; size: few; V: TRBV4-3; CDR3: CASSHSLAASGETQYF; DNA: TGCGCCAGCAGCCATTCTCTAGCGGCGAGCGGGGAGACCCAGTACTTC
J: TRBJ1-1; D: .; size: .; V: TRBV6-5; CDR3: CASSYIPGTNTEAFF; DNA: TGTGCCAGCAGTTACATCCCAGGTACGAACACTGAAGCTTTCTTT
J: TRBJ2-7; D: .; size: .; V: TRBV4-2; CDR3: CASSQAPVYEQYF; DNA: TGTGCCAGCAGCCAAGCCCCCGTTTACGAGCAGTACTTC
J: TRBJ2-5; D: TRBD2; size: .; V: TRBV7-2; CDR3: CASSPQSVAGGATQYF; DNA: TGTGCCAGCAGCCCCCAGTCAGTAGCGGGGGGCGCGACCCAGTACTTC
J: TRBJ2-7; D: .; size: .; V: TRBV6-2/TRBV6-3; CDR3: CASSYSGEYEQYF; DNA: TGTGCCAGCAGTTACTCAGGCGAATACGAGCAGTACTTC
J: TRBJ2-3; D: .; size: .; V: TRBV6-5; CDR3: CASSYFGWPSTDTQYF; DNA: TGTGCCAGCAGTTACTTTGGGTGGCCGTCCACGGATACGCAGTATTTT
J: TRBJ1-2; D: .; size: .; V: TRBV12-3/TRBV12-4; CDR3: CASSLESRGYTF; DNA: TGTGCCAGCAGTTTGGAGAGTCGGGGCTACACCTTC
J: TRBJ1-2; D: .; size: few; V: TRBV27; CDR3: CASRTHQGKGYTF; DNA: TGTGCCAGCAGAACCCATCAGGGGAAAGGCTACACCTTC
J: TRBJ2-3; D: .; size: few; V: TRBV25-1; CDR3: CASSEAGAVASTDTQYF; DNA: TGTGCCAGCAGTGAGGCGGGGGCCGTCGCTAGCACAGATACGCAGTATTTT
J: TRBJ1-5; D: .; size: few; V: TRBV28; CDR3: CASSLAHGSNQPQHF; DNA: TGTGCCAGCAGTTTGGCCCACGGTAGCAATCAGCCCCAGCATTTT
J: TRBJ2-5; D: .; size: .; V: TRBV10-3; CDR3: CAISGEQETQYF; DNA: TGTGCCATCAGTGGGGAGCAAGAGACCCAGTACTTC
J: TRBJ2-4; D: TRBD2; size: .; V: TRBV11-2; CDR3: CASSHSPLAGAKNIRYF; DNA: TGTGCCAGCAGCCACTCTCCCCTAGCGGGAGCCAAAAACATTCGGTACTTC
J: TRBJ2-5; D: TRBD1; size: .; V: TRBV6-5; CDR3: CASRLGTTGALGETQYF; DNA: TGTGCCAGCAGACTCGGCACGACAGGGGCGCTCGGAGAGACCCAGTACTTC
J: TRBJ2-7; D: TRBD1; size: few; V: TRBV27; CDR3: CASSEQGMEAQYF; DNA: TGTGCCAGCAGCGAACAGGGGATGGAGGCCCAGTACTTC
J: TRBJ2-7; D: .; size: few; V: TRBV25-1; CDR3: CASSEFVSPYEQYF; DNA: TGTGCCAGCAGTGAATTCGTCAGCCCCTACGAGCAGTACTTC
J: TRBJ2-7; D: TRBD1; size: .; V: TRBV27; CDR3: CASSLNRGQGWYEQYF; DNA: TGTGCCAGCAGTTTAAACCGCGGACAGGGTTGGTACGAGCAGTACTTC
J: TRBJ1-6; D: .; size: .; V: TRBV19; CDR3: CASRARSNDYSPLHF; DNA: TGTGCCAGTAGAGCCAGGTCTAACGATTATTCACCCCTCCACTTT
J: TRBJ1-6; D: .; size: few; V: TRBV7-2; CDR3: CASSLQGNSPLHF; DNA: TGTGCCAGCAGCTTACAGGGGAATTCACCCCTCCACTTT
J: TRBJ1-4; D: TRBD1; size: once; V: TRBV27; CDR3: CASSLERTGNEKLFF; DNA: TGTGCCAGCAGTTTAGAAAGGACAGGGAATGAAAAACTGTTTTTT
J: TRBJ2-5; D: TRBD2; size: .; V: TRBV11-2; CDR3: CASSLSASGSINEQYF; DNA: TGTGCCAGCAGCTTATCCGCTAGCGGGAGTATCAATGAGCAGTACTTC
J: TRBJ2-2; D: .; size: .; V: TRBV6-5; CDR3: CASSRTGHPNTGELFF; DNA: TGTGCCAGCAGTCGAACTGGACACCCGAACACCGGGGAGCTGTTTTTT
J: TRBJ2-5; D: TRBD1; size: once; V: TRBV20-1; CDR3: CSARRTGIQGTQYF; DNA: TGCAGTGCTAGACGGACAGGAATCCAAGGGACCCAGTACTTC
J: TRBJ2-7; D: .; size: .; V: TRBV6-5; CDR3: CASSFGRRAYEQYF; DNA: TGTGCCAGCAGTTTCGGACGGAGAGCCTACGAGCAGTACTTC
J: TRBJ2-3; D: .; size: .; V: TRBV24-1; CDR3: CANNRGTDTQYF; DNA: TGTGCCAACAACAGGGGCACAGATACGCAGTATTTT
J: TRBJ2-6; D: .; size: .; V: TRBV10-1; CDR3: CASSEEPGANVLTF; DNA: TGCGCCAGCAGTGAGGAGCCTGGGGCCAACGTCCTGACTTTC
J: TRBJ2-5; D: .; size: once; V: TRBV11-2; CDR3: CASSHTSSDNEQYF; DNA: TGTGCCAGCAGCCATACTAGTAGCGACAATGAGCAGTACTTC
J: TRBJ2-1; D: TRBD2; size: once; V: TRBV10-3; CDR3: CAIEGTSGGAKSYNEQFF; DNA: TGTGCCATCGAGGGGACTAGCGGGGGGGCCAAATCCTACAATGAGCAGTTCTTC
J: TRBJ2-1; D: .; size: .; V: TRBV5-4; CDR3: CASSPMEVAYNEQFF; DNA: TGTGCCAGCAGCCCCATGGAAGTTGCCTACAATGAGCAGTTCTTC
J: TRBJ2-5; D: TRBD2; size: .; V: TRBV25-1; CDR3: CASEGRAGGFETQYF; DNA: TGTGCCAGCGAAGGGCGAGCGGGAGGGTTCGAGACCCAGTACTTC
J: TRBJ2-1; D: TRBD2; size: .; V: TRBV6-5; CDR3: CASSHGLADHYNEQFF; DNA: TGTGCCAGCAGCCATGGACTAGCGGACCACTACAATGAGCAGTTCTTC
J: TRBJ2-7; D: TRBD2; size: few; V: TRBV30; CDR3: CAWTLAGVSEQYF; DNA: TGTGCCTGGACCCTAGCGGGAGTTTCCGAGCAGTACTTC
J: TRBJ2-2; D: TRBD1; size: once; V: TRBV6-5; CDR3: CASSDSPGTGNTGELFF; DNA: TGTGCCAGCAGTGACTCCCCTGGGACAGGGAACACCGGGGAGCTGTTTTTT
J: TRBJ2-5; D: TRBD2; size: .; V: TRBV9; CDR3: CASSLDRLAGSGETQYF; DNA: TGTGCCAGCAGCTTGGATCGACTAGCGGGATCTGGTGAGACCCAGTACTTC
J: TRBJ1-2; D: TRBD1; size: once; V: TRBV27; CDR3: CASRLTGGEANYGYTF; DNA: TGTGCCAGCAGACTGACAGGGGGCGAGGCTAACTATGGCTACACCTTC
J: TRBJ1-1; D: .; size: .; V: TRBV7-9; CDR3: CASRRPGVNTEAFF; DNA: TGTGCCAGCAGGAGGCCAGGGGTGAACACTGAAGCTTTCTTT
J: TRBJ2-7; D: .; size: .; V: TRBV15; CDR3: CATSMDSSYEQYF; DNA: TGTGCCACCAGCATGGACAGCTCCTACGAGCAGTACTTC
J: TRBJ2-1; D: TRBD2; size: .; V: TRBV4-1; CDR3: CASSQGRERYNEQFF; DNA: TGCGCCAGCAGCCAAGGGCGGGAGCGCTACAATGAGCAGTTCTTC
J: TRBJ1-1; D: TRBD1; size: .; V: TRBV10-3; CDR3: CAISRTGEGTEAFF; DNA: TGTGCCATCAGCCGAACAGGGGAGGGCACTGAAGCTTTCTTT
J: TRBJ2-7; D: TRBD2; size: once; V: TRBV27; CDR3: CASAPIGLGAYNEQYF; DNA: TGTGCCAGCGCCCCAATCGGACTAGGGGCTTACAATGAGCAGTACTTC
J: TRBJ2-1; D: TRBD2; size: .; V: TRBV12-5; CDR3: CASGPGTSGYNEQFF; DNA: TGTGCTAGTGGTCCCGGGACTAGCGGCTACAATGAGCAGTTCTTC
J: TRBJ2-7; D: TRBD1; size: .; V: TRBV4-1; CDR3: CTSSHGQGRSYEQYF; DNA: TGCACCAGCAGCCATGGACAGGGCCGCTCCTACGAGCAGTACTTC
J: TRBJ2-1; D: TRBD2; size: .; V: TRBV24-1; CDR3: CATSPGLGYNEQFF; DNA: TGTGCCACCAGTCCGGGACTAGGGTACAATGAGCAGTTCTTC
J: TRBJ1-4; D: .; size: few; V: TRBV15; CDR3: CAVRDLFDEKLFF; DNA: TGTGCCGTGAGGGACCTGTTCGATGAAAAACTGTTTTTT
J: TRBJ1-1; D: .; size: once; V: TRBV14; CDR3: CASSKQGRGTEAFF; DNA: TGTGCCAGCAGCAAACAGGGTCGCGGCACTGAAGCTTTCTTT
J: TRBJ2-5; D: .; size: .; V: TRBV2; CDR3: CASIPQGSETQYF; DNA: TGTGCCAGCATCCCTCAGGGTTCTGAGACCCAGTACTTC
J: TRBJ1-5; D: .; size: .; V: TRBV4-1; CDR3: CASSQGTVGQPQHF; DNA: TGCGCCAGCAGCCAAGGGACAGTGGGTCAGCCCCAGCATTTT